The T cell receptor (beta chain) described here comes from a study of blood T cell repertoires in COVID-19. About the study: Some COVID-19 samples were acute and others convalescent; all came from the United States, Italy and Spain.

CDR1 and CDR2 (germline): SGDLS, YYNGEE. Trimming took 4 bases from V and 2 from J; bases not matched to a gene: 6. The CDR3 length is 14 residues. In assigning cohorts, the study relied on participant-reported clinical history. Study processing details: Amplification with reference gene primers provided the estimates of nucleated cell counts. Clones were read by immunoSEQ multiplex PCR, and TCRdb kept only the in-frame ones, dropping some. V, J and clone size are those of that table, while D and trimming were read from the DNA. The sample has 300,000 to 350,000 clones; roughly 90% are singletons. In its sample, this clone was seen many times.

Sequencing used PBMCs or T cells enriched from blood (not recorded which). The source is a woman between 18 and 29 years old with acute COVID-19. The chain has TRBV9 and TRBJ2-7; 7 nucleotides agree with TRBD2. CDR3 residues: CASSRGEKAYEQYF. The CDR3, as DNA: TGTGCCAGCAGCCGGGGGGAGAAGGCCTACGAGCAGTACTTC.